The 25 T cell receptor beta chains in this list originate from one sample, sequenced in a study of blood T cell repertoires in COVID-19. Produced via immunoSEQ multiplex PCR; TCRdb's table is partial and in-frame only. The sample shows 300,000 to 350,000 clones, about 91% of them seen only once. Sequenced input: peripheral blood. These receptors were taken from a man aged 25 to 40 with COVID-19, enrolled during active disease.

Turning to this clone: This specimen includes other DNA sequences encoding the same CDR3. The rearrangement uses TRBV15 and TRBJ2-1, with a weak D call TRBD2 (5 bases). Trimming cost V 0 bases and J 7 bases, with 7 bases left between them. The CDR3 covers 13 residues. The V gene's germline CDR1 is LNHNV and CDR2 YYDKDF (reference sequence). CDR3 region: CATSRDRGNEQFF. The CDR3 region has the DNA TGTGCCACCAGCAGAGATCGGGGTAATGAGCAGTTCTTC.

This clone occurred once. This chain uses TRBV21-1 with TRBJ2-1; the DNA was not compared with TRBD1, the D call given in the table. TRBV21-1 has pseudogene status. This CDR3 is 12 amino acids long. CDR3 sequence (DNA): TGTGCCAGCAGCAACAGGGGAAGTGAGCAGTTCTTC. It specifies CASSNRGSEQFF.

This clone was detected a few times. This chain connects TRBV7-9 to TRBJ2-5; 12 bases match TRBD1. J gave up 5 bases and V 5 bases, and 6 bases lay outside the gene matches. The CDR3 spans 15 residues. Looked up from germline, CDR1 is SEHNR and CDR2 is FQNEAQ (reference sequence). CDR3 nucleotides: TGTGCCAGCAGCCAGGGACAGGGGGCGGGTGAGACCCAGTACTTC. It is translated as CASSQGQGAGETQYF.

The chain couples TRBV7-2 to TRBJ1-3; D remains unclear. CDR1 and CDR2 from the germline V gene are SGHTA and FQGNSA. Trimming took 0 bases from V and 5 from J, leaving 8 bases between them. The CDR3 loop spans 14 amino acids. DNA of the CDR3: TGTGCCAGCAGCTTAGCGGTCGGTAGAAACACCATATATTTT. Its translation: CASSLAVGRNTIYF.

The chain has TRBV7-2 and TRBJ2-5; TRBD1 matches at 10 bases. The germline V gene has CDR1 SGHTA and CDR2 FQGNSA. V was clipped by 5 bases and J by 6 bases; unmatched bases: 6. The CDR3 has 14 amino acids. CDR3 sequence (DNA): TGTGCCAGCAGCACTGGACAGGGGGTCAAGACCCAGTACTTC. Translated, it gives CASSTGQGVKTQYF.

The chain recombines TRBV18 with TRBJ2-1, with 9 positions matching TRBD2. The germline V gene has CDR1 KGHSH and CDR2 LQKENI. This CDR3 is 17 amino acids long. Trimming at V came to 3 bases and at J to 1 base, leaving 7 bases not matched to a gene. CDR3 in DNA: TGTGCCAGCTCACCGGTGACGCGGGAGGGATCCTACAATGAGCAGTTCTTC. Amino acids: CASSPVTREGSYNEQFF.

The chain links TRBV5-6 to TRBJ2-5; D possibly corresponds to TRBD1 (6 bases). Germline V gene sequence: CDR1 SGHDT, CDR2 YYEEEE. CDR3 size: 14 residues. The V end was cut by 3 bases, the J end by 3 bases, with 12 bases between. For the CDR3, the DNA is TGTGCCAGCAGCTGGTGGGGGCGGGAAGAGACCCAGTACTTC. It codes for CASSWWGREETQYF. The variable domain in full, completed from reference TRBV5-6 and TRBJ2-5, reads DAGVTQSPTHLIKTRGQQVTLRCSPKSGHDTVSWYQQALGQGPQFIFQYYEEEERQRGNFPDRFSGHQFPNYSSELNVNALLLGDSALYLCASSWWGREETQYFGPGTRLLVL.

The chain employs TRBV4-3 and TRBJ1-3; weak D call: TRBD1 (5 bases). Trimming cost V 1 base and J 0 bases, with 13 bases left between them. Per germline, CDR1 LGHNA and CDR2 YSLEER. The CDR3 contains 17 residues. In DNA form, the CDR3 reads TGCGCCAGCAGCCAAGGGCGGCGGGGCCTCTCTGGAAACACCATATATTTT. Translating gives CASSQGRRGLSGNTIYF.

V is TRBV12-3 or TRBV12-4 and J is TRBJ2-7; 7 nucleotides agree with TRBD1. This CDR3 has 13 residues. V trimming: 5 bases; J trimming: 3 bases; junction bases outside the gene matches: 4. CDR3 sequence (DNA): TGTGCCAGCAGTGATCGGACAGGCTACGAGCAGTACTTC. It specifies CASSDRTGYEQYF.

The chain combines TRBV7-9 with TRBJ1-3; a possible D gene is TRBD1 (6 bases). V lost 1 base, J lost 4 bases, and 14 bases lay in between. Germline V gives CDR1 SEHNR, CDR2 FQNEAQ (reference sequence). This CDR3 comprises 16 residues. DNA for the CDR3: TGTGCCAGCAGCTTAGTGGGGGCATCGGCAGGAAACACCATATATTTT. Its protein is CASSLVGASAGNTIYF.

The CDR3 bases are TGTGCCAGCAGCGCGCCCCTGCCGGGACTGTCCTACAATGAGCAGTTCTTC. Translated, it gives CASSAPLPGLSYNEQFF. This chain connects TRBV21-1 to TRBJ2-1; the table's D call, TRBD2, was not checked against the DNA. TRBV21-1 is a documented pseudogene. This CDR3 comprises 17 residues.

This sequence joins TRBV19 and TRBJ1-5, with a weak D call TRBD1 (5 bases). Trimming left V 3 bases short and J 7 bases short, with 10 bases between. CDR3 length: 13 residues. Looked up from germline, CDR1 is LNHDA and CDR2 is SQIVND (reference sequence). The CDR3 is CASSIAGFQPQHF. The CDR3 DNA is TGTGCCAGTAGTATCGCAGGGTTCCAGCCCCAGCATTTT.

The chain is built from TRBV5-1 and TRBJ2-7; 7 bases match TRBD1. There are 13 residues in the CDR3. Germline V gene sequence: CDR1 SGHRS, CDR2 YFSETQ. J lost 3 bases, V lost 4 bases, and 4 bases had no gene match. The CDR3 nucleotides read TGCGCCAGCAGCCTGGGACAGTTCTACGAGCAGTACTTC. It specifies CASSLGQFYEQYF.

This chain links TRBV29-1 with TRBJ2-1, with D possibly being TRBD2 (5 bases). This CDR3 has 15 residues. Germline CDR1 SQVTM, CDR2 ANQGSEA. Between the trimmed V and J ends, which lost 5 bases and 0 bases, there was a span of 14 bases. In DNA, the CDR3 is TGCAGCGTTTTGTGGAGGCCATACTCCTACAATGAGCAGTTCTTC. This gives the protein CSVLWRPYSYNEQFF.

The rearrangement uses TRBV19 and TRBJ1-2; D remains unclear. The CDR3 has 13 amino acids. Germline V gene data show CDR1 as LNHDA and CDR2 as SQIVND (reference sequence). Trimming took off 5 bases at V and 4 bases at J, with 11 bases between the two ends. In nucleotides, the CDR3 is TGTGCCAGTAGTCCCCAAGAGTCCTATGGCTACACCTTC. Translation: CASSPQESYGYTF.

The chain has TRBV28 and TRBJ1-2; 7 bases are a match to TRBD1. The CDR3 consists of 10 residues. V shed 9 bases and J 8 bases; nucleotides not matched to a gene: 3. Germline V gene sequence: CDR1 MDHEN, CDR2 SYDVKM. The CDR3 sequence: CASRDRGYTF. The CDR3 DNA follows: TGTGCCAGTAGGGACAGAGGCTACACCTTC.

This chain links TRBV7-3 with TRBJ2-3; TRBD2 aligns across 9 bases. J gave up 2 bases and V 1 base, and 10 bases lay outside the gene matches. Germline lookup yields CDR1 SGHTA and CDR2 FQGTGA. The CDR3 runs 18 residues. The CDR3, as DNA: TGTGCCAGCAGCTTAATAGCGGGGGCCTGGACTTCCACAGATACGCAGTATTTT. Translation gives CASSLIAGAWTSTDTQYF.

This clone was detected only once. The genes are TRBV9 and TRBJ2-7; perhaps TRBD2 as D (6 bases). The V end lost 4 bases, the J end lost 7 bases, and 21 bases lay between the germline ends. From germline, CDR1 is SGDLS and CDR2 YYNGEE. This CDR3 is 15 amino acids long. The CDR3 sequence is CASSSSPILEGEQYF. The CDR3 bases are TGTGCCAGCAGCTCCAGCCCCATCCTGGAGGGGGAGCAGTACTTC.

This clone has just a few counts. This sequence joins TRBV9 and TRBJ1-2; 9 nucleotides agree with TRBD1. The CDR3 consists of 14 residues. Germline V lookup: CDR1 SGDLS, CDR2 YYNGEE. The V gene end was trimmed by 4 bases and the J gene end by 4 bases; junction bases not matched to a gene: 5. CDR3 residues: CASSTPGQGYGYTF. DNA for the CDR3: TGTGCCAGCAGCACACCGGGACAGGGCTATGGCTACACCTTC.

The rearrangement joins TRBV7-2 to TRBJ1-3, with TRBD1 matching over 7 bases. V shed 5 bases, J shed 0 bases, and the junction held 13 bases outside the gene matches. The CDR3 has 18 residues. The V gene's germline CDR1 is SGHTA and CDR2 FQGNSA. CDR3 sequence (DNA): TGTGCCAGCAGCAAATATAAGGGACAGCCAGCCTCTGGAAACACCATATATTTT. Its protein product is CASSKYKGQPASGNTIYF.

The chain uses TRBV5-1 and TRBJ2-1; 10 bases are shared with TRBD2. Trimming removed 2 bases from V and 9 bases from J; junction bases left unmatched: 5. The CDR3 runs to 14 residues. Germline CDR1 and CDR2: SGHRS and YFSETQ. This chain's CDR3 is CASSFSGGNPEQFF. CDR3 nucleotides: TGCGCCAGCAGCTTTAGCGGGGGGAACCCTGAGCAGTTCTTC.

The rearrangement joins TRBV10-3 to TRBJ2-7, with unresolved D. CDR1 is ENHRY and CDR2 is SYGVKD in the germline V gene. The CDR3 runs 9 residues. V gave up 8 bases and J gave up 5 bases, with 4 bases separating them. The CDR3 DNA reads TGTGCCATCGGCAACGAGCAGTACTTC. It specifies CAIGNEQYF.

The chain uses TRBV29-1 and TRBJ1-2; D is ambiguous. The CDR3 is 13 amino acids. Per germline, CDR1 SQVTM and CDR2 ANQGSEA. V lost 4 bases and J 7 bases, leaving 16 bases between the germline ends. The CDR3 spells CSVGPPSLGGYTF. The CDR3 bases are TGCAGCGTTGGCCCCCCCAGTCTAGGTGGCTACACCTTC.

Ten or more counts support this clone. This chain uses TRBV7-2 with TRBJ1-2; TRBD1 matches 10 bases. The CDR3 covers 15 residues. V shed 5 bases, J shed 4 bases, and the junction held 7 bases outside the gene matches. Germline CDR1 is SGHTA and CDR2 is FQGNSA. The chain's CDR3 is CASSERQGAVYGYTF. The DNA of the CDR3 is TGTGCCAGCAGCGAGAGACAGGGGGCGGTCTATGGCTACACCTTC.

This chain connects TRBV18 to TRBJ2-1; the D gene is possibly TRBD1 (6 bases). The V gene lost 3 bases and the J gene lost 4 bases, with 10 bases spanning the gap. The length of the CDR3 is 14 residues. The germline gives CDR1 KGHSH, CDR2 LQKENI. CDR3 nucleotides: TGTGCCAGCTCACCCCAGACAGGTTACAATGAGCAGTTCTTC. Encoded protein: CASSPQTGYNEQFF.